The entry below describes one T cell receptor (beta chain). TCR beta cDNA was made from 450 to 500 ng total RNA with a constant-region primer. Slightly modified ARM-PCR with three nested multiplex PCR rounds yielded TCR beta libraries. Two initial PCR rounds of approximately 10 cycles each paired TRBV1-TRBV30 forward primers with a C-beta reverse primer. TCRdb re-derived calls from the multiplex PCR reads in MiXCR, one entry per CDR3 protein. This sample yields 90,000 to 150,000 distinct CDR3 sequences, of which roughly 70% are seen a single time; about 8% belongs to the top ten. V lost 7 bases to trimming and J lost 5 bases; unmatched junction nucleotides: 8. This CDR3 region has 14 residues. In germline, CDR1 is LGHNT, CDR2 FRNRAP. These data belong to a study of tumor-infiltrating lymphocytes in primary liver carcinoma. Overall study: Staged T1-T3 N0M0, the tumors had sizes that ranged from roughly 4 to 10 cm across. Every sample contained roughly 3.5 to 8 million productive TCRbeta reads, and these numbers were similar from one tissue type to another.

Bulk tissue was left unsorted, and RNA and DNA were co-extracted from 20-30 mg of it. Chronic HBV infection, which was untreated, was present in the patients. This chain links TRBV12-5 with TRBJ2-1; TRBD1 agrees at 7 bases. Source material: tumor-adjacent normal liver tissue. The TCR sequence derives from a woman in her fifties or sixties with primary liver carcinoma and hepatitis B virus infection. The CDR3 here is CASALGTGDNEQFF. For the CDR3, the DNA is TGTGCTAGTGCTTTAGGTACAGGGGACAATGAGCAGTTCTTC.